This is a list of T cell receptor beta chains from one sample in a study of CD8 T cell repertoires and HIV-1 epitope variants. The antigens these receptors bind are not known. Profiled with immunoSEQ multiplex PCR; TCRdb holds only in-frame clones, not every one. Seen here are 4,000 to 5,500 clones, about 66% observed once, and the top ten hold roughly two fifths. The sequenced material came from cultured CD8+ T cells derived from PBMCs. The source of these receptors is a male donor with HIV. CDR3s include the opening cysteine and the closing phenylalanine or tryptophan.

CASSLGTQAFDSYEQYF	TRBV5-6	TRBJ2-7
CASSPPGLADTEAFF	TRBV18	TRBJ1-1
CASSQDRKPYNEQFF	TRBV14	TRBJ2-1
CASRTSGYSYEQYF	TRBV10-1	TRBJ2-7
CASSSGQGAGTEAFF	TRBV13	TRBJ1-1
CASSIRPTDFDYGYTF	TRBV28	TRBJ1-2
CASSQRFEEDSGGADEQFF	TRBV4-3	TRBJ2-1
CASSLFSGDGDTQYF	TRBV5-1	TRBJ2-3
CATSRAGDGDYGYTF	TRBV15	TRBJ1-2
CASSLRQSSPLHF	TRBV11-1	TRBJ1-6
CASSGDSEKLFF	TRBV28	TRBJ1-4
CASSPSTVTGELFF	TRBV7-2	TRBJ2-2
CASRLGTGGEQFF	TRBV19	TRBJ2-1
CASSSRTELRTEAFF	TRBV6-4	TRBJ1-1
CASRQAGSYYEQYF	TRBV27	TRBJ2-7
CASSLLRQPQHF	TRBV28	TRBJ1-5
CATSRTWTPTDTQYF	TRBV15	TRBJ2-3
CASSLGRYGYTF	TRBV5-6	TRBJ1-2
CASSLAYSREVGSYNEQFF	TRBV11-1	TRBJ2-1
CASSQSSGDTEAFF	TRBV6-5	TRBJ1-1
CASSYVGQGETQYF	TRBV6-5	TRBJ2-5
CATHPLGDTQYF	TRBV28	TRBJ2-3
CASSPTLNTEAFF	TRBV7-9	TRBJ1-1
CASSLSFSSGNTIYF	TRBV27	TRBJ1-3
CASSFGGSNQPQHF	TRBV27	TRBJ1-5
CASRNGGSTEAFF	TRBV19	TRBJ1-1
CASSQEEGSSYEQYF	TRBV4-1	TRBJ2-7
CASSEKLAGALGYQETQYF	TRBV6-1	TRBJ2-5
CASVPGQGKYEQYF	TRBV2	TRBJ2-7
CASSLTRDSSYEQYF	TRBV7-2	TRBJ2-7
CASPWGEHRDPYEQYF	TRBV19	TRBJ2-7
CASSQYRGAYEQYF	TRBV28	TRBJ2-7
CAWSAGQGLSPLHF	TRBV30	TRBJ1-6
CASSLGYEQYF	TRBV5-1	TRBJ2-7
CASSLGTGGSQPQHF	TRBV27	TRBJ1-5
CATSREQLTRYSNQPQHF	TRBV15	TRBJ1-5
CASSYSRYYEQYF	TRBV6-6	TRBJ2-7
CATSRGTDRGGETQYF	TRBV15	TRBJ2-5
CASSSSPYEQYF	TRBV6-6	TRBJ2-7
CASSPSSSNQPQHF	TRBV28	TRBJ1-5
CASSLWDGRSALETQYF	TRBV7-2	TRBJ2-5